Shown below are 18 T cell receptor beta chains from a single sample sequenced in a study of shared clonotypes between healthy human individuals. Assay used: immunoSEQ multiplex PCR; TCRdb lists only in-frame clones, some missing. The data contain about 2 million clones, roughly 95% of them seen just once; the ten biggest clones take up under 1.5%. Naive CD8 populations comprised CD45RO-negative cells positively selected for CCR7, excluding terminally differentiated effector memory CD45RA+ cells. The sample taken for sequencing was naive CD8+ T cells sorted from blood. These receptors all come from a man aged 18 to 29 in good health.

This chain links TRBV9 with TRBJ2-1; the match to TRBD2 covers 8 bases. The CDR3 consists of 14 residues. J was trimmed by 8 bases and V by 1 base; bases with no gene match: 5. Per the germline V gene, CDR1 is SGDLS and CDR2 is YYNGEE. CDR3 in DNA: TGTGCCAGCAGCGTATCTGGACTAGCCCATGAGCAGTTCTTC. The encoded protein is CASSVSGLAHEQFF.

The V and J genes are TRBV11-3 and TRBJ1-2; the D is unclear. Trimming pared 0 bases from V and 4 bases from J, leaving 12 bases between. The CDR3 length is 15 residues. CDR1 and CDR2 from the germline V gene are SGHNT and YENEEA. Here the CDR3 reads CASSLDNVLVYGYTF. CDR3 bases: TGTGCCAGCAGCTTAGATAACGTGTTGGTCTATGGCTACACCTTC.

This sequence joins TRBV4-3 and TRBJ2-2, with TRBD1 identical over 7 bases. V was clipped by 0 bases and J by 4 bases; unmatched bases: 8. Germline CDR1 LGHNA, CDR2 YSLEER. The CDR3 sequence is 17 residues long. CDR3 bases: TGCGCCAGCAGCCAAGAGGTACGACAGGGTGGCACCGGGGAGCTGTTTTTT. Protein sequence: CASSQEVRQGGTGELFF.

The chain couples TRBV4-3 to TRBJ2-1; 10 positions agree with TRBD2. CDR3 length equals 17 residues. V lost 0 bases, J lost 8 bases, and 10 bases stayed unmatched. CDR1 is LGHNA and CDR2 is YSLEER in the germline V gene. The CDR3 nucleotides are TGCGCCAGCAGCCAAGATCCTAGCGGGAGTTTCACTGATGAGCAGTTCTTC. Protein product: CASSQDPSGSFTDEQFF.

V gene TRBV7-9 combines with J gene TRBJ2-1; maybe TRBD2 (6 bases). The V gene's germline CDR1 is SEHNR and CDR2 FQNEAQ (reference sequence). Between the trimmed V and J ends, which lost 2 bases and 5 bases, there was a span of 16 bases. The length of the CDR3 is 16 residues. The DNA for the CDR3 is TGTGCCAGCAGCTTATCGGTACTAGCAAGAAACAATGAGCAGTTCTTC. Translation gives CASSLSVLARNNEQFF.

This clone was seen only once. V is TRBV27 and J is TRBJ2-3; D remains unclear. Germline V lookup: CDR1 MNHEY, CDR2 SMNVEV (reference sequence). The CDR3 is made up of 13 amino acids. Trimming stripped 9 bases from V and 0 bases from J, with 10 bases between. The CDR3 region is CASYRSSTDTQYF. CDR3 DNA sequence: TGTGCCAGTTACCGCAGTAGCACAGATACGCAGTATTTT.

V gene TRBV5-6 combines with J gene TRBJ1-4; D remains ambiguous. CDR3 length: 11 residues. The ends were cut back, 2 bases at V and 14 bases at J, with 10 bases in the middle. Looked up from germline, CDR1 is SGHDT and CDR2 is YYEEEE. As DNA, the CDR3 is TGTGCCAGCAGCTTAGGATCCGGTCTGTTTTTT. This codes for CASSLGSGLFF. The full variable domain, with the rest looked up from reference TRBV5-6 and TRBJ1-4, is DAGVTQSPTHLIKTRGQQVTLRCSPKSGHDTVSWYQQALGQGPQFIFQYYEEEERQRGNFPDRFSGHQFPNYSSELNVNALLLGDSALYLCASSLGSGLFFGSGTQLSVL.

About this clone: This CDR3 is also generated by other DNA sequences in the sample. The gene calls are TRBV9 and TRBJ2-5, with 11 bases identical to TRBD1. The CDR3 covers 15 residues. The germline V gene encodes CDR1 SGDLS and CDR2 YYNGEE. Losses at the gene ends were 0 bases for V and 5 bases for J; bases not matched to a gene: 3. The CDR3 loop reads CASSVEGQGVETQYF. The CDR3 DNA reads as TGTGCCAGCAGCGTAGAGGGACAGGGGGTGGAGACCCAGTACTTC.

The rearrangement joins TRBV6-1 to TRBJ2-7, with D unclear. The CDR3 has 12 residues. Between the trimmed V and J ends, which lost 6 bases and 6 bases, there was a span of 12 bases. CDR1 is MNHNS, CDR2 SASEGT, per germline. This chain's CDR3 is CASRAGASEQYF. DNA for the CDR3: TGTGCCAGCAGAGCCGGCGCCTCCGAGCAGTACTTC.

The CDR3 sequence: CASSQEKTASYEQYF. CDR3 nucleotides: TGCGCCAGCAGCCAAGAAAAAACAGCCTCCTACGAGCAGTACTTC. The chain recombines TRBV4-1 with TRBJ2-7; D gene ambiguous. The V and J ends lost 0 bases and 0 bases respectively, with 9 bases between them. CDR3 length: 15 residues. Germline CDR1 MGHRA, CDR2 YSYEKL.

The chain uses TRBV5-6 and TRBJ1-1; D gene unclear. The CDR3 is made up of 14 amino acids. The germline V gene has CDR1 SGHDT and CDR2 YYEEEE. Trimming pared 0 bases from V and 3 bases from J, leaving 9 bases between. The CDR3 DNA reads TGTGCCAGCAGCTTGGGGGCCTCGGACACTGAAGCTTTCTTT. Amino acid sequence: CASSLGASDTEAFF.

This chain uses TRBV6-1 with TRBJ2-3; TRBD2 is a possible D gene (6 bases). This CDR3 comprises 15 residues. Trimming took 2 bases from V and 4 from J, leaving 13 bases between them. CDR1 is MNHNS, CDR2 SASEGT, per germline. CDR3 nucleotide sequence: TGTGCCAGCAGTGAAACCCCGGGGAGGTCAGATACGCAGTATTTT. Protein: CASSETPGRSDTQYF.

The rearrangement links TRBV7-3 to TRBJ1-2; 9 bases map to TRBD1. The J segment lost 4 bases and the V segment lost 8 bases, leaving 8 bases of the junction unmatched. The CDR3 extends over 14 amino acids. Germline V gives CDR1 SGHTA, CDR2 FQGTGA. CDR3 nucleotide sequence: TGTGCCAGCGCCCCGGGACAGGGTCCCTATGGCTACACCTTC. Its translation: CASAPGQGPYGYTF.

The CDR3 DNA reads as TGTGCCAGCAGTTACCGGCGGGAGGGCCGAGACGAGCAGTACTTC. Its translation: CASSYRREGRDEQYF. The chain couples TRBV6-5 to TRBJ2-7; 9 bases map to TRBD2. Germline V gene data show CDR1 as MNHEY and CDR2 as SVGAGI. This CDR3 region has 15 residues. V lost 2 bases and J lost 5; bases outside the gene matches: 7.

This sequence joins TRBV28 and TRBJ2-5; TRBD2 matches 8 bases. CDR1 and CDR2 from the germline V gene are MDHEN and SYDVKM. The CDR3 runs to 14 residues. The J segment lost 2 bases and the V segment lost 5 bases, leaving 4 bases of the junction unmatched. CDR3 protein: CASSNLAGQETQYF. The CDR3 DNA reads TGTGCCAGCAGTAATCTAGCGGGTCAAGAGACCCAGTACTTC.

V is TRBV29-1 and J is TRBJ1-1; D unclear. Per germline, CDR1 SQVTM and CDR2 ANQGSEA. V lost 0 bases and J lost 0, with 11 bases in between. This CDR3 contains 15 residues. CDR3 loop: CSVEDLDFMNTEAFF. CDR3 bases: TGCAGCGTTGAAGATTTGGACTTTATGAACACTGAAGCTTTCTTT.

Concerning this clone: The sample holds other DNA sequences that translate to the same CDR3. J is TRBJ1-1 and V is TRBV4-1; D gene uncertain. The germline V gene has CDR1 MGHRA and CDR2 YSYEKL. The length of the CDR3 is 14 residues. V lost 0 bases to trimming and J lost 1 base, with 6 bases between them. The CDR3 nucleotides read TGCGCCAGCAGCCAAGAGCCCGGGAACACTGAAGCTTTCTTT. Its translation: CASSQEPGNTEAFF.

The chain uses TRBV7-9 and TRBJ2-1, with D perhaps TRBD1 (5 bases). The CDR3 contains 14 residues. V lost 1 base to trimming and J lost 12 bases, with 16 bases between them. Germline V gives CDR1 SEHNR, CDR2 FQNEAQ (reference sequence). CDR3 sequence reads: CASSLDNLGTGQFF. In DNA, the CDR3 is TGTGCCAGCAGCTTAGACAATCTAGGTACAGGGCAGTTCTTC.